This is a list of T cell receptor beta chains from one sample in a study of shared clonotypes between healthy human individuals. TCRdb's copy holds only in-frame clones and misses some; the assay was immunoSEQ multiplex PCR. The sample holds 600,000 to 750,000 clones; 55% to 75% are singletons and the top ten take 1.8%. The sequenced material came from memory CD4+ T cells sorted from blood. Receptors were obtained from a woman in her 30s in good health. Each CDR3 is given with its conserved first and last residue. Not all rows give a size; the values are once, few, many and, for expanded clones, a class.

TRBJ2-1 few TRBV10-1 CASSESQRETHEQFF
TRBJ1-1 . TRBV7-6 CASSSQTDTEAFF
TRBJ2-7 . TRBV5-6 CASSFWDRGDEQYF
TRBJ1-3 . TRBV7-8 CASSAQGRKNTIYF
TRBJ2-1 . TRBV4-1 CASSQVGNEQFF
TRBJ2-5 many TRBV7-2 CASKEGYLQETQYF
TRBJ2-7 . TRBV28 CASSTPGGLYEQYF
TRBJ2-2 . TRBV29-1 CSVGVTGELFF
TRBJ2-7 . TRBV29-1 CSVAGNYEQYF
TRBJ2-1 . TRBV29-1 CSADTGTSAQPLIF
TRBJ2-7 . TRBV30 CAWTGSYEQYF
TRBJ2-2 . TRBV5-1 CASRLFSGPNTGELFF
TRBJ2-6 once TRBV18 CASSPNPTSGRLAGANVLTF
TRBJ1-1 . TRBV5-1 CASSTDRESAFF
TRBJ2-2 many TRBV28 CASAEGGGRWELFF
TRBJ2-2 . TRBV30 CAWNRDTGVTGELFF
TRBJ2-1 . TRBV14 CASSDYRTSGYNEQFF
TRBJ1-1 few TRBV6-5 CASSYEVVGEAFF
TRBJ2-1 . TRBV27 CASGGLSSYNEQFF
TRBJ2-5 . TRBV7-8 CASSFELAGEGKTQYF
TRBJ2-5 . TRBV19 CASSITPATGRTTQYF
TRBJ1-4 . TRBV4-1 CASSQAGVANEKLFF
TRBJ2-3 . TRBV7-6 CASSSRGGQVVRTDTQYF
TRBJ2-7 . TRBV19 CASTQPPYEQYF
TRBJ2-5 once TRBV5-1 CASSSYSLAGLRETQYF
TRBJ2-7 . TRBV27 CASSPFVGTSGSRTSEQYF
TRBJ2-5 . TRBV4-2 CASSRREGGEETQYF
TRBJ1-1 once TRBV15 CATRRPQKNTEAFF